This paragraph reports one TCR beta chain. The specificity of this receptor is unknown. There are no base qualities to consult, and no much larger clone falls within one base. The library was generated by the immunoSEQ multiplex PCR assay. TCRdb took over this immuneACCESS table, retaining in-frame rearrangements with V and J assigned. Such tables are incomplete; in checked studies, under half of the missing clones stem from an unresolved V gene, and the remainder is unexplained. This sample holds approximately 14,000 clones; roughly 84% were observed only once. The ten largest account for 12% of the sample. For CDR1 and CDR2, the germline V gene lists MNHNS and SASEGT. The CDR3 runs 15 amino acids, cysteine and phenylalanine included. Only CDR3 DNA is held: 45 bases, read in frame from base 1. The germline V and J ends show losses of 2 bases and 2 bases respectively, and no gene match explains 4 bases of the junction.

The data belong to a study of technical replicates of blood from several donors (dated by TCRdb to about 2017). Sample: PBMCs. The source of this sequence is a human donor in good health. Recombination joined TRBV6-1 with TRBJ2-7, with 9 bases aligning to TRBD1. CDR3 reads: CASSEPGTGTYEQYF. The bases are TGTGCCAGCAGTGAACCGGGGACAGGGACCTACGAGCAGTACTTC.